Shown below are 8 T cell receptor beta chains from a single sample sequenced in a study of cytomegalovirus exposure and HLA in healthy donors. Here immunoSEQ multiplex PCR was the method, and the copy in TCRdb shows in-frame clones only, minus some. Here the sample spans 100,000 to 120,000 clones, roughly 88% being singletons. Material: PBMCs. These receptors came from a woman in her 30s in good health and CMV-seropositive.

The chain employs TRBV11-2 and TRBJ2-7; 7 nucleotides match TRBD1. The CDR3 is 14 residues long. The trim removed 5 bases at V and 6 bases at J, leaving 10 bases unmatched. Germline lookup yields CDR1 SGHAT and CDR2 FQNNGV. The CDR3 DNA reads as TGTGCCAGCAGCCCTTGGACAGGTGAGGGCGAGCAGTACTTC. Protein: CASSPWTGEGEQYF.

The CDR3 is CASSQPLSGRAGETQYF. CDR3 coding DNA: TGCGCCAGCAGCCAACCTCTTAGCGGGAGGGCCGGGGAGACCCAGTACTTC. The chain recombines TRBV4-1 with TRBJ2-5; 11 nucleotides line up with TRBD2. The germline V gene has CDR1 MGHRA and CDR2 YSYEKL. The ends lost 2 bases at V and 5 bases at J; junction bases unmatched: 10. The CDR3 totals 17 residues.

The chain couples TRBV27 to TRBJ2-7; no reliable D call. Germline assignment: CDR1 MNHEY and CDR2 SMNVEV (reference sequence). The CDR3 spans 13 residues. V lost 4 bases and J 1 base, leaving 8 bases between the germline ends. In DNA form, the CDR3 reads TGTGCCAGCAGTTCGGCAGGATCCTACGAGCAGTACTTC. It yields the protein CASSSAGSYEQYF.

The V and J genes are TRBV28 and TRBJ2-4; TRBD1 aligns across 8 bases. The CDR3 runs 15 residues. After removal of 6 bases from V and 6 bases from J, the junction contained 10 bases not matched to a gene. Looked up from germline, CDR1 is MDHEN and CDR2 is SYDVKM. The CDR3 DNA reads TGTGCCAGCAGCCCAGGGGGCGCGAGGAGAAACATTCAGTACTTC. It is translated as CASSPGGARRNIQYF.

CDR3 nucleotide sequence: TGTGCCAGCAGTACCCGGGACTCGAACACTGAAGCTTTCTTT. Amino acids: CASSTRDSNTEAFF. The rearrangement joins TRBV6-5 to TRBJ1-1; weak D call: TRBD1 (5 bases). Germline CDR1 is MNHEY and CDR2 is SVGAGI. The CDR3 extends over 14 amino acids. V lost 5 bases and J lost 1, with 11 bases in between.

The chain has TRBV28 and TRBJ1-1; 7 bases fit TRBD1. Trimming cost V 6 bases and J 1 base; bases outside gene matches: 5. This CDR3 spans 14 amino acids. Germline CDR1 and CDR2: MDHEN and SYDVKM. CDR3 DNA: TGTGCCAGCAGCCCAGGGGGTCAGAACACTGAAGCTTTCTTT. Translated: CASSPGGQNTEAFF.

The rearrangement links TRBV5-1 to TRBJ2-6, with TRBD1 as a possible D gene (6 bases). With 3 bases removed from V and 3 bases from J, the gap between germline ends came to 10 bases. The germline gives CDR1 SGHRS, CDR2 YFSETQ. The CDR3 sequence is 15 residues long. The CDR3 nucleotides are TGCGCCAGCAGCTCCCAGACAGGTGGGGCCAACGTCCTGACTTTC. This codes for CASSSQTGGANVLTF.

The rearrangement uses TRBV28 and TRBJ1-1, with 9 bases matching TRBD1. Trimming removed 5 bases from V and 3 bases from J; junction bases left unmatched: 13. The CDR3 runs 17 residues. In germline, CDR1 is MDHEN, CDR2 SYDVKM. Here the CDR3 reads CASSSSPGQGADTEAFF. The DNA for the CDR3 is TGTGCCAGCAGTAGCTCGCCGGGACAGGGTGCCGACACTGAAGCTTTCTTT.